Below are 4 T cell receptor beta chains sequenced from a single sample in a study of CD8+CD57+ T cells in acquired aplastic anemia. Template material for TCR beta VDJ and CDR3 profiling consisted of genomic DNA. MiXCR was run by TCRdb on the reads, yielding one entry per CDR3 protein. The sample shows around 190,000 distinct CDR3 sequences, 54% of them seen only once. The sample was sorted CD4+, CD8+, or CD8+CD57+ T cells (not recorded which) from PBMCs. Receptor source: a human donor in good health, serving as a control.

The rearrangement uses TRBV30 and TRBJ2-7, with TRBD2 matching over 9 bases. CDR1 and CDR2 (germline): GTSNPN, SVGIG (reference sequence). The CDR3 has 15 amino acids. With V trimmed by 0 bases and J by 3 bases, 6 bases remained unmatched. Here the CDR3 reads CAWSVWRGGLYEQYF. The DNA of the CDR3 is TGTGCCTGGAGTGTATGGCGGGGGGGCCTCTACGAGCAGTACTTC.

This clonotype was observed a handful of times. The chain carries TRBV3-1 and TRBJ1-5; TRBD1 matches at 9 bases. The CDR3 totals 17 residues. The V segment lost 0 bases and the J segment 3 bases; nucleotides outside the gene matches: 6. Germline V CDR1 and CDR2: LGHDT, YNNKEL (reference sequence). CDR3 nucleotide sequence: TGTGCCAGCAGCCAAGATTTCGGGGACAGGGCCAATCAGCCCCAGCATTTT. Encoded protein: CASSQDFGDRANQPQHF. Complete variable domain (other parts from reference TRBV3-1 and TRBJ1-5): DTAVSQTPKYLVTQMGNDKSIKCEQNLGHDTMYWYKQDSKKFLKIMFSYNNKELIINETVPNRFSPKSPDKAHLNLHINSLELGDSAVYFCASSQDFGDRANQPQHFGDGTRLSIL.

Concerning this clonotype: A much bigger clone sits one base away, suggesting this may be a read error. This chain joins TRBV6-5 and TRBJ2-1, with 7 bases that match TRBD2. This CDR3 comprises 14 residues. The germline gives CDR1 MNHEY, CDR2 SVGAGI. The junction had 3 bases not matched to a gene; V was cut back by 4 bases and J by 3 bases. CDR3 in amino acids: CASSLGEGYNEQFF. Written as DNA, the CDR3 is TGTGCCAGCAGTTTAGGGGAGGGCTACAATGAGCAGTTCTTC.

V and J are TRBV25-1 and TRBJ2-5, with D unresolved. This CDR3 comprises 15 residues. CDR1 is MGHDK and CDR2 is SYGVNS in the germline V gene. V was pared by 1 base and J by 4 bases, with 13 bases between. In DNA, the CDR3 is TGTGCCAGCAGTGAATTCGTTGTAACGGGAGAGACCCAGTACTTC. Encoded protein: CASSEFVVTGETQYF.